This TCR beta chain was sequenced for a study of OX40 agonist ivuxolimab in advanced cancers. In the study overall: A diagnosis of hepatocellular carcinoma, melanoma, renal cell or head and neck cancer was present in dose-escalation patients. Those enrolled were approximately 78% male, with a mean age of about 66 years and ages from about 20 to 80.

The table came from immunoSEQ multiplex PCR; TCRdb's copy has only in-frame clones and leaves some out. Among about 61,000 clones listed, 80% to 95% were seen once. CDR1 and CDR2 (germline): MNHNS, SASEGT. Deletions cut 2 bases from V and 3 bases from J, with 11 bases between. The CDR3 runs 15 residues. This specimen was CD4+ or CD8+ T cells sorted from blood, taken in a trial of the OX40 agonist ivuxolimab. The genes are TRBV6-1 and TRBJ1-5, with D hard to call. The sequence came from an adult with an advanced solid tumor such as melanoma, head and neck, liver or kidney cancer. CDR3 bases: TGTGCCAGCAGTGAATTTACCAGAGTCAATCAGCCCCAGCATTTT. This encodes CASSEFTRVNQPQHF.